The rows below give T cell receptor beta chains drawn from one sample of a study of T cell changes during pregnancy in multiple sclerosis. Assay used: immunoSEQ multiplex PCR; TCRdb lists only in-frame clones, some missing. The sample contains 40,000 to 50,000 clones, 85% to 95% of which appear only once. The material was CD8+ T cells from peripheral blood mononuclear cells, obtained in the third trimester of pregnancy. All receptors derive from a female donor with multiple sclerosis, enrolled in a pregnancy study. CDR3s include the opening cysteine and the closing phenylalanine or tryptophan. The D gene is left open where the match is weak. Clone size, where shown, is once, few, many, or a class for clones that have expanded.

j_gene | abundance | v_gene | d_gene | CDR3aa | CDR3nt
TRBJ1-2 | NA | TRBV5-8 | NA | CASSLQVITYYGYTF | TGTGCCAGCAGCCTACAGGTGATTACCTACTATGGCTACACCTTC
TRBJ2-5 | NA | TRBV4-1 | TRBD2 | CASSPRFMGLAGEGKTQYF | TGCGCCAGCAGTCCGAGATTTATGGGACTAGCGGGAGAGGGGAAGACCCAGTACTTC
TRBJ2-1 | NA | TRBV2 | NA | CASSEVWLEYEQFF | TGTGCCAGCAGTGAAGTTTGGCTAGAATATGAGCAGTTCTTC
TRBJ1-3 | NA | TRBV9 | TRBD1 | CASSVGDRGPGNTIYF | TGTGCCAGCAGCGTAGGAGACAGGGGGCCTGGAAACACCATATATTTT
TRBJ2-1 | NA | TRBV7-2 | TRBD2 | CASSSTSGKMGEQFF | TGTGCCAGCAGCTCTACTAGCGGGAAAATGGGTGAGCAGTTCTTC
TRBJ2-1 | NA | TRBV7-2 | TRBD2 | CASSRTSGKLNEQFF | TGTGCCAGCAGCCGGACTAGCGGGAAATTAAATGAGCAGTTCTTC
TRBJ1-2 | few | TRBV5-8 | TRBD1 | CASSFWDRINGYTF | TGTGCCAGCAGCTTCTGGGACAGGATCAATGGCTACACCTTC
TRBJ1-4 | NA | TRBV4-1 | TRBD1 | CASSRLDREKLFF | TGCGCCAGCAGCCGCTTGGACAGGGAAAAACTGTTTTTT
TRBJ2-7 | once | TRBV2 | NA | CASSDSFRIWEQYF | TGTGCCAGCAGCGACAGTTTCAGAATTTGGGAGCAGTACTTC
TRBJ2-3 | NA | TRBV9 | NA | CASSPEGGQSTDTQYF | TGTGCCAGCAGCCCTGAGGGGGGACAGAGCACAGATACGCAGTATTTT
TRBJ1-1 | NA | TRBV7-9 | NA | CASSSDSLALMNTEAFF | TGTGCCAGCAGCTCAGACAGTTTGGCCCTTATGAACACTGAAGCTTTCTTT
TRBJ2-7 | NA | TRBV29-1 | TRBD1 | CSVEDLGGQGAGYEQYF | TGCAGCGTTGAAGATTTGGGCGGACAGGGGGCAGGGTACGAGCAGTACTTC
TRBJ1-1 | once | TRBV27 | NA | CASSSRGFEAFF | TGTGCCAGCAGTTCCAGGGGATTTGAAGCTTTCTTT
TRBJ2-7 | NA | TRBV2 | TRBD1 | CASRDGQGVGYEQYF | TGTGCCAGCAGAGACGGACAGGGTGTAGGCTACGAGCAGTACTTC
TRBJ2-1 | NA | TRBV6-6 | NA | CASSYKTKGGNEQFF | TGTGCCAGCAGTTACAAGACTAAGGGTGGGAATGAGCAGTTCTTC
TRBJ2-5 | NA | TRBV7-9 | NA | CASRPQGREETQYF | TGTGCCAGCAGACCACAGGGAAGGGAAGAGACCCAGTACTTC
TRBJ1-2 | NA | TRBV29-1 | TRBD1 | CSVSGTGGVDGYTF | TGCAGCGTCTCCGGGACAGGGGGCGTCGATGGCTACACCTTC
TRBJ2-7 | NA | TRBV19 | NA | CASSISGSLGGEQYF | TGTGCCAGTAGTATATCTGGCTCCCTTGGAGGGGAGCAGTACTTC
TRBJ2-1 | NA | TRBV10-3 | TRBD2 | CAISPGTSAPYNEQFF | TGTGCCATCAGCCCCGGGACTAGTGCCCCCTACAATGAGCAGTTCTTC
TRBJ2-2 | NA | TRBV7-2 | TRBD1 | CASSFTGGGELFF | TGTGCCAGCAGCTTTACAGGGGGCGGGGAGCTGTTTTTT
TRBJ1-5 | NA | TRBV27 | NA | CASSLQTADQPQHF | TGTGCCAGCAGTTTACAGACAGCAGATCAGCCCCAGCATTTT
TRBJ2-1 | NA | TRBV5-1 | NA | CASSLWGSGQSSYNEQFF | TGCGCCAGCAGCTTGTGGGGATCCGGACAGAGCTCCTACAATGAGCAGTTCTTC
TRBJ1-2 | NA | TRBV13 | NA | CASSFRGGNYGYTF | TGTGCCAGCAGCTTCCGGGGGGGGAACTATGGCTACACCTTC
TRBJ2-2 | NA | TRBV5-5 | TRBD2 | CASTYRTSGRSTGELFF | TGTGCCAGCACATACCGGACTAGCGGGAGAAGCACCGGGGAGCTGTTTTTT
TRBJ2-7 | NA | TRBV28 | TRBD1 | CASSLYRGPYEQYF | TGTGCCAGCAGTTTATATAGGGGGCCCTACGAGCAGTACTTC
TRBJ2-1 | once | TRBV27 | TRBD1 | CASSLIRQGNEQFF | TGTGCCAGCAGTTTGATCAGACAGGGCAATGAGCAGTTCTTC
TRBJ2-7 | NA | TRBV4-1 | TRBD2 | CASSLGLALGEQYF | TGCGCCAGCAGCTTGGGACTAGCTCTGGGCGAGCAGTACTTC
TRBJ2-7 | once | TRBV7-2 | TRBD2 | CASSSTRASGRSYEQYF | TGTGCCAGCAGCTCCACCCGCGCTAGCGGGCGGTCCTACGAGCAGTACTTC
TRBJ1-1 | NA | TRBV18 | TRBD1 | CASSPGTGGGTEAFF | TGTGCCAGCTCACCCGGGACAGGGGGCGGCACTGAAGCTTTCTTT
TRBJ2-5 | NA | TRBV7-6 | TRBD2 | CASSPGTSGQLLTQETQYF | TGTGCCAGCAGCCCTGGGACTAGCGGGCAATTACTTACACAAGAGACCCAGTACTTC
TRBJ2-7 | NA | TRBV25-1 | TRBD1 | CASSDTGTGLYEQYF | TGTGCCAGCAGTGACACCGGGACAGGGCTCTACGAGCAGTACTTC
TRBJ2-1 | few | TRBV4-2 | NA | CASSLNNEQFF | TGTGCCAGCAGCCTAAACAATGAGCAGTTCTTC